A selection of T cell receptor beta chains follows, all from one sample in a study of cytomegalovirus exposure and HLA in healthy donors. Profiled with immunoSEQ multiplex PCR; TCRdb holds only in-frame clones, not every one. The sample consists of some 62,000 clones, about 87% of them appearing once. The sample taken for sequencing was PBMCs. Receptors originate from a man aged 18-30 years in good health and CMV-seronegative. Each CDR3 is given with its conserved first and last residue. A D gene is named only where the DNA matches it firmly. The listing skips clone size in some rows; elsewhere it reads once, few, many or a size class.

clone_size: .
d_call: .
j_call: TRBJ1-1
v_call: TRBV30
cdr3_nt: TGTGCCTGGAGGCTAGGTGTGAACACTGAAGCTTTCTTT
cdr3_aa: CAWRLGVNTEAFF

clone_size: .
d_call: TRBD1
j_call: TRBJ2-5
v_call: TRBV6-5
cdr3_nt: TGTGCCAGCAGTTTGACGACAGGGAGAGAGGGAGAGACCCAGTACTTC
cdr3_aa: CASSLTTGREGETQYF

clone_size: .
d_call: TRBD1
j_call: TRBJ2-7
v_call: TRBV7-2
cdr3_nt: TGTGCCAGCAGCTTAGTAGGACAGGGGATCAACGAGCAGTACTTC
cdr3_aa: CASSLVGQGINEQYF

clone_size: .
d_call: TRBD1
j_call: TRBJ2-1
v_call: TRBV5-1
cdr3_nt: TGCGCCAGCAGCTTAGGACAGGGGTTCATAAATGAGCAGTTCTTC
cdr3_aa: CASSLGQGFINEQFF

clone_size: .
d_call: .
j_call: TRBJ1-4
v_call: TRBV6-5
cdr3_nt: TGTGCCAGCAGTAGGGGGAAAGGGTGGGAAAAACTGTTTTTT
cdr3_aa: CASSRGKGWEKLFF

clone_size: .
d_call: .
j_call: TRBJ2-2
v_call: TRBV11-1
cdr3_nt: TGTGCCAGCAGCTTTGTTCTTAGCGGTACCGGGGAGCTGTTTTTT
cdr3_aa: CASSFVLSGTGELFF

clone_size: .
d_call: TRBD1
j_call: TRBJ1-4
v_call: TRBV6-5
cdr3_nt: TGTGCCAGCAGAGCACAGGGGGCGACTAATGAAAAACTGTTTTTT
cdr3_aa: CASRAQGATNEKLFF

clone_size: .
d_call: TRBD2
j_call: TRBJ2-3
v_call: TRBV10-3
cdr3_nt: TGTGCCATCAGCCTAGCGGGGGGAACAGATACGCAGTATTTT
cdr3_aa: CAISLAGGTDTQYF

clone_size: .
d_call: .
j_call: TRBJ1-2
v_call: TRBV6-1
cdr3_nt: TGTGCCAGTGGGGGGGCGGGCGACCGCTACACCTTC
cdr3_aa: CASGGAGDRYTF

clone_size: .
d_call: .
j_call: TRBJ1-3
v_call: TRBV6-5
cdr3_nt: TGTGCCAGCGGTAGCGCCTCTGGAAACACCATATATTTT
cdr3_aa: CASGSASGNTIYF

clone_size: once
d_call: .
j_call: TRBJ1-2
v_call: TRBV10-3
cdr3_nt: TGTGCCATCAGTGAAAAGGGACTTAACTATGGCTACACCTTC
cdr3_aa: CAISEKGLNYGYTF

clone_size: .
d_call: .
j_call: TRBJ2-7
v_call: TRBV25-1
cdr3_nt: TGTGCCAGCAGTGAATTAGGGGACGAGCAGTACTTC
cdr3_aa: CASSELGDEQYF

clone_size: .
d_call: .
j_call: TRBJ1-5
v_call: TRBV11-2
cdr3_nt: TGTGCCAGCAGTCCTGGACAGACCTTCAATCAGCCCCAGCATTTT
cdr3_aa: CASSPGQTFNQPQHF

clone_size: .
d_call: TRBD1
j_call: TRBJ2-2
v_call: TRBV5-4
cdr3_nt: TGTGCCAGCAGCAAACCCCCGGGACAGGGGAACACCGGGGAGCTGTTTTTT
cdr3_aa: CASSKPPGQGNTGELFF

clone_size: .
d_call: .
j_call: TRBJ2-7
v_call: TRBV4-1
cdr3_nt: TGCGCCAGCAGCTCCGGTGGGGGGAACGAGCAGTACTTC
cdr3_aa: CASSSGGGNEQYF

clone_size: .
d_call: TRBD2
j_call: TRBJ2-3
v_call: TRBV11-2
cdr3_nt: TGTGCCAGCAGCTTAGGGATAGCGGGTACGCAGTATTTT
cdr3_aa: CASSLGIAGTQYF

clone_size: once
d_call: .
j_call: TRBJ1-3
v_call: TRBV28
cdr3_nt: TGTGCCACCAAGTCTGCAGGTGCTTACTCTGGAAACACCATATATTTT
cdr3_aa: CATKSAGAYSGNTIYF

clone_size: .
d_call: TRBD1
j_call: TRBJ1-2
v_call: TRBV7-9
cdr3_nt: TGTGCCAGCAGCCTAGGGACAGGAGATGGCTACACCTTC
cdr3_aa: CASSLGTGDGYTF

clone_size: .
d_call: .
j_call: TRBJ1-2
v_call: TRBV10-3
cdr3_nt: TGTGCCATCAGTGAGAGTGCAGAAACTAACTATGGCTACACCTTC
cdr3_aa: CAISESAETNYGYTF

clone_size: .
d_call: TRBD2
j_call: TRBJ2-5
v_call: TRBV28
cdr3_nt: TGTGCCAGCAGTTTCTCAAGGACTAGCGGCCAAGAGACCCAGTACTTC
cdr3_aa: CASSFSRTSGQETQYF

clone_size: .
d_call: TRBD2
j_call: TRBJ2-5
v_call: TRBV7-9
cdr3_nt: TGTGCCAGCACCCCGGGGGGGGAGACCCAGTACTTC
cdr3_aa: CASTPGGETQYF

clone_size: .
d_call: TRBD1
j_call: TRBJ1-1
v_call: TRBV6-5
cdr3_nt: TGTGCCAGCAGTTACCGGACAGGGGGGAACACTGAAGCTTTCTTT
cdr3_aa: CASSYRTGGNTEAFF

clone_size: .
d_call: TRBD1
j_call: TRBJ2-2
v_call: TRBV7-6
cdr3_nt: TGTGCCAGCAGCTCGCGACAGGGGAACACCGGGGAGCTGTTTTTT
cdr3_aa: CASSSRQGNTGELFF

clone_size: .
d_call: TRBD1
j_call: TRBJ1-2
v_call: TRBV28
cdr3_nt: TGTGCCAGCAGCCGACCGGGACAGGGACAAAACCTTAACTATGGCTACACCTTC
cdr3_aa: CASSRPGQGQNLNYGYTF

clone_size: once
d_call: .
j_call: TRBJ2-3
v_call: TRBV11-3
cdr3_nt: TGTGCCAGCAGCCCCCGAGAGGAGGCAGATACGCAGTATTTT
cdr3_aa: CASSPREEADTQYF

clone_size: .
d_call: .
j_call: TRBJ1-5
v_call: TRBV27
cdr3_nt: TGTGCCAGCAGTTCCCGACAGGGCAATCAGCCCCAGCATTTT
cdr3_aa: CASSSRQGNQPQHF

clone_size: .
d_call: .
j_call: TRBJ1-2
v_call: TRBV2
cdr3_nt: TGTGCCAGCTATCAGGGTTTTTATGGCTACACCTTC
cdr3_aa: CASYQGFYGYTF

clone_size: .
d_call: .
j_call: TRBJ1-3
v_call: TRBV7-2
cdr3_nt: TGTGCCAGCAGCTCAACCCTCGACAGTCGCTCTGGAAACACCATATATTTT
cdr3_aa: CASSSTLDSRSGNTIYF

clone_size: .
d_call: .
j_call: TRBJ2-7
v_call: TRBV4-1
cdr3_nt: TGCGCCAGCAGCCAAGACCGTTCTGTGGTTAGGGGTGTGTCCTACGAGCAGTACTTC
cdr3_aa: CASSQDRSVVRGVSYEQYF

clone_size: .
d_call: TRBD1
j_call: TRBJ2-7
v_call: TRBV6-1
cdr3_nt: TGTGCCAGCAGTGAAGAGGAGACAGGGGGCTACGAGCAGTACTTC
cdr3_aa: CASSEEETGGYEQYF

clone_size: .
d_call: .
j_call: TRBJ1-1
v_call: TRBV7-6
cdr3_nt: TGTGCCAGCAGCCTGACAGGTGAAGCTTTCTTT
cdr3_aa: CASSLTGEAFF

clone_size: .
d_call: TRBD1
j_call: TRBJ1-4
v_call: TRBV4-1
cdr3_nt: TGCGCCAGCAGCCTTCGGGACAGGCAGAATGAAAAACTGTTTTTT
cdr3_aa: CASSLRDRQNEKLFF

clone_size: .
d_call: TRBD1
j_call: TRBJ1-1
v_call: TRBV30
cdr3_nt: TGTGCCTGGTCCAGGGACAGTAAGGTCCCTGAAGCTTTCTTT
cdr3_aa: CAWSRDSKVPEAFF

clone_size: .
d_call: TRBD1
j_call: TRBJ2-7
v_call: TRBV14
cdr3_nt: TGTGCCAGCAGCGTAGGGACAGGGGCCTACGAGCAGTACTTC
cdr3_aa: CASSVGTGAYEQYF

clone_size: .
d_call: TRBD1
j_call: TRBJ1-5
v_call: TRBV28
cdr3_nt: TGTGCCAGCACCCCCCCAGACAGGGATAAACAGCCCCAGCATTTT
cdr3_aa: CASTPPDRDKQPQHF

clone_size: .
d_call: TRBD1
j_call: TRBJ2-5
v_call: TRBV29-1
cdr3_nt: TGCAGCGTCCCCCCAGGGGGCATGGCGAGGGAGACCCAGTACTTC
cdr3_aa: CSVPPGGMARETQYF

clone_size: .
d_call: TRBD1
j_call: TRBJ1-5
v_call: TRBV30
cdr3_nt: TGTGCCTGGGGGACAGGGAATAGCAATCAGCCCCAGCATTTT
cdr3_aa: CAWGTGNSNQPQHF

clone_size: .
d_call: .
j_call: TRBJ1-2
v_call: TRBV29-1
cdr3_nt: TGCAGCGTTGAGGGCAGCTATGGCTACACCTTC
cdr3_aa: CSVEGSYGYTF

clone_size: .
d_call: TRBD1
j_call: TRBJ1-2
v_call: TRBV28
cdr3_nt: TGTGCCAGCAGTAGCACAGGGGGCTCCTATGGCTACACCTTC
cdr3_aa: CASSSTGGSYGYTF